This TCR beta chain is drawn from a study of T cell responses to AZD1222 COVID-19 vaccine. With respect to this clone: What it binds is not known.

This CDR3 contains 14 residues. The germline gives CDR1 SGHNT, CDR2 YYREEE (reference sequence). Deletions cut 3 bases from V and 3 bases from J, with 12 bases between. Repertoires were generated with immunoSEQ multiplex PCR, while TCRdb's copy carries only in-frame clones and drops some. Among 180,000 or so clones listed, 92% were seen once. Overall study findings and caveats: Only 5 or 6 people who got AZD1222 tested seropositive at baseline. Researchers took repertoire samples only after the peak T cell response had come. Distributed over spike, vaccine-associated CD4 TCRs predominated at 160-218 and 743-854. After two AZD1222 doses, spike-specific TCR breadth and depth rose versus day 0.

Sequencing used peripheral blood, obtained 28 days after the second AZD1222 dose. V is TRBV5-4 and J is TRBJ1-2, with no clear D. The TCR originated in an adult who received the AZD1222 COVID-19 vaccine. This CDR3 reads CASSWAGGDYGYTF. The DNA of the CDR3 is TGTGCCAGCAGCTGGGCCGGTGGGGACTATGGCTACACCTTC.